This TCR beta chain comes out of a study of control samples from healthy donors and cancer patients. Comment on this clone: Other DNA sequences from this sample encode an identical CDR3 as well.

There are 15 residues in the CDR3. From germline, CDR1 is KGHSH and CDR2 LQKENI. Trimming stripped 3 bases from V and 1 base from J, with 9 bases between. The repertoire was sequenced with immunoSEQ multiplex PCR; TCRdb's copy has only in-frame clones and lacks some. The table lists roughly 150,000 clones, approximately 93% of them singletons, with roughly 2.3% in the top ten. This receptor was obtained from a man in his forties or fifties in good health. The sample consisted of blood. This rearrangement joins TRBV18 to TRBJ2-2, with D maybe TRBD1 (5 bases). CDR3 sequence reads: CASSPGQGNTGELFF. CDR3 bases: TGTGCCAGCTCACCCGGCCAGGGGAACACCGGGGAGCTGTTTTTT.